The rows below give T cell receptor beta chains drawn from one sample of a study of long-term antiretroviral therapy in people with HIV. Profiling relied on immunoSEQ multiplex PCR, and the TCRdb table lists in-frame clones only, not all of them. The sample lists tens of thousands of clones, about four fifths occurring once. Source: unsorted PBMCs, taken 1 year after starting antiretroviral therapy. The receptors here all came from a man younger than 30 with HIV. Both conserved end residues are part of each CDR3. A D gene is named only where the DNA matches it firmly. Rows may omit the clone size; those that give it use once, few, many or a size class.

J gene: TRBJ2-5; D gene: TRBD1; clone size: -; V gene: TRBV6-5; CDR3 DNA: TGTGCCAGCAGCTTCGGGAGACAGGGGCGAGAGACCCAGTACTTC; CDR3 protein: CASSFGRQGRETQYF
J gene: TRBJ2-1; D gene: -; clone size: once; V gene: TRBV7-9; CDR3 DNA: TGTGCCAGCAGCTTCGGGGGTTACTACAATGAGCAGTTCTTC; CDR3 protein: CASSFGGYYNEQFF
J gene: TRBJ2-3; D gene: TRBD1; clone size: -; V gene: TRBV27; CDR3 DNA: TGTGCCAGCAGTGACAGGGGGCGGTCAGATACGCAGTATTTT; CDR3 protein: CASSDRGRSDTQYF
J gene: TRBJ2-6; D gene: -; clone size: -; V gene: TRBV19; CDR3 DNA: TGTGCCAGTAGTTCCCCCCCCGTGGGCGGGGCCAACGTCCTGACTTTC; CDR3 protein: CASSSPPVGGANVLTF
J gene: TRBJ2-2; D gene: TRBD2; clone size: -; V gene: TRBV10-3; CDR3 DNA: TGTGCCATCAGTGAGGGGACTACCTTGAACACCGGGGAGCTGTTTTTT; CDR3 protein: CAISEGTTLNTGELFF
J gene: TRBJ1-1; D gene: -; clone size: -; V gene: TRBV6-5; CDR3 DNA: TGTGCCAGCAGTTACCGTGGACGGGAGGGCACTGAAGCTTTCTTT; CDR3 protein: CASSYRGREGTEAFF
J gene: TRBJ2-7; D gene: TRBD1; clone size: -; V gene: TRBV19; CDR3 DNA: TGTGCCAGTAGTCTAGGGACAGGGAGTCTATACGAGCAGTACTTC; CDR3 protein: CASSLGTGSLYEQYF
J gene: TRBJ1-5; D gene: TRBD1; clone size: -; V gene: TRBV2; CDR3 DNA: TGTGCCAGCGGGACAGGGGCCCTTGCGCCCCAGCATTTT; CDR3 protein: CASGTGALAPQHF
J gene: TRBJ2-1; D gene: -; clone size: once; V gene: TRBV19; CDR3 DNA: TGTGCCAGTAGTGTGACAGATTACAATGAGCAGTTCTTC; CDR3 protein: CASSVTDYNEQFF
J gene: TRBJ2-3; D gene: TRBD2; clone size: -; V gene: TRBV28; CDR3 DNA: TGTGCCAGCAGTTTACCTCCGGGGGGGATAACGCAGTATTTT; CDR3 protein: CASSLPPGGITQYF
J gene: TRBJ1-1; D gene: TRBD1; clone size: -; V gene: TRBV9; CDR3 DNA: TGTGCCAGCAGCGCCACAGGGGGGAACACTGAAGCTTTCTTT; CDR3 protein: CASSATGGNTEAFF
J gene: TRBJ1-2; D gene: -; clone size: -; V gene: TRBV19; CDR3 DNA: TGTGCCAGCACCCAGGGGTCGGGCTATGGCTACACCTTC; CDR3 protein: CASTQGSGYGYTF
J gene: TRBJ2-1; D gene: -; clone size: -; V gene: TRBV19; CDR3 DNA: TGTGCCACCTGGCGATCGGGGAATGAGCAGTTCTTC; CDR3 protein: CATWRSGNEQFF
J gene: TRBJ2-5; D gene: -; clone size: once; V gene: TRBV6-5; CDR3 DNA: TGTGCCAGCAGTTACTTGGAAGACCAAGAGACCCAGTACTTC; CDR3 protein: CASSYLEDQETQYF
J gene: TRBJ2-7; D gene: TRBD2; clone size: -; V gene: TRBV9; CDR3 DNA: TGTGCCAGCAGCCCCCGCCTTGCGGGGGGACCTAACGAGCAGTACTTC; CDR3 protein: CASSPRLAGGPNEQYF
J gene: TRBJ1-2; D gene: -; clone size: -; V gene: TRBV11-2; CDR3 DNA: TGTGCCAGCAGTTCTGACTGGACGTCCTATGGCTACACCTTC; CDR3 protein: CASSSDWTSYGYTF
J gene: TRBJ2-1; D gene: TRBD1; clone size: -; V gene: TRBV20-1; CDR3 DNA: TGCAGTGCTAGGACAGGGGATGAGCAGTTCTTC; CDR3 protein: CSARTGDEQFF
J gene: TRBJ2-7; D gene: -; clone size: -; V gene: TRBV4-1; CDR3 DNA: TGCGCCAGCAGCCACTCGGGCCTCGAGTCCTACGAGCAGTACTTC; CDR3 protein: CASSHSGLESYEQYF
J gene: TRBJ2-1; D gene: -; clone size: -; V gene: TRBV14; CDR3 DNA: TGTGCCAGCAGCCAAGAACCTCTTGAGGCAGAATCCTACAATGAGCAGTTCTTC; CDR3 protein: CASSQEPLEAESYNEQFF
J gene: TRBJ2-1; D gene: TRBD2; clone size: -; V gene: TRBV29-1; CDR3 DNA: TGCAGCGGTAGACTAGCGGGACGAAATGAGCAGTTCTTC; CDR3 protein: CSGRLAGRNEQFF
J gene: TRBJ2-3; D gene: TRBD1; clone size: -; V gene: TRBV15; CDR3 DNA: TGTGCCACCAGCGGACAGGGGGTAGGAGGGGGCGCAGATACGCAGTATTTT; CDR3 protein: CATSGQGVGGGADTQYF
J gene: TRBJ1-1; D gene: -; clone size: -; V gene: TRBV28; CDR3 DNA: TGTGCCAGCAGTCCAGGTGGGGGGGGGAACACTGAAGCTTTCTTT; CDR3 protein: CASSPGGGGNTEAFF
J gene: TRBJ2-3; D gene: -; clone size: -; V gene: TRBV28; CDR3 DNA: TGTGCCAGCAGTTCCCTAGTTCCCACAGATACGCAGTATTTT; CDR3 protein: CASSSLVPTDTQYF
J gene: TRBJ2-1; D gene: -; clone size: -; V gene: TRBV11-2; CDR3 DNA: TGTGCCAGCAGCTTAGTTCAGGGGCGCGGCAATGAGCAGTTCTTC; CDR3 protein: CASSLVQGRGNEQFF
J gene: TRBJ1-4; D gene: TRBD1; clone size: -; V gene: TRBV11-2; CDR3 DNA: TGTGCCAGCAGCTTGACAGGGGGCGCGAATGAAAAACTGTTTTTT; CDR3 protein: CASSLTGGANEKLFF
J gene: TRBJ2-7; D gene: -; clone size: -; V gene: TRBV4-3; CDR3 DNA: TGCGCCAGCAGCCAAGGGGGGACCTCAGGCTACGAGCAGTACTTC; CDR3 protein: CASSQGGTSGYEQYF
J gene: TRBJ1-4; D gene: TRBD1; clone size: -; V gene: TRBV5-1; CDR3 DNA: TGCGCCAGCAGCTCTCCGGACAGGGGGAGTGAAAAACTGTTTTTT; CDR3 protein: CASSSPDRGSEKLFF
J gene: TRBJ1-1; D gene: -; clone size: -; V gene: TRBV4-3; CDR3 DNA: TGCGCCAGCAGCCAGGACACAGGGAGTGGCGCTGAAGCTTTCTTT; CDR3 protein: CASSQDTGSGAEAFF
J gene: TRBJ1-1; D gene: -; clone size: -; V gene: TRBV27; CDR3 DNA: TGTGCCAGCAGTTCAGGGTACACTGAAGCTTTCTTT; CDR3 protein: CASSSGYTEAFF
J gene: TRBJ1-2; D gene: TRBD1; clone size: few; V gene: TRBV7-9; CDR3 DNA: TGTGCCAGCAGCTTTGACAGGGGCGATGGCTACACCTTC; CDR3 protein: CASSFDRGDGYTF
J gene: TRBJ1-1; D gene: TRBD1; clone size: once; V gene: TRBV5-1; CDR3 DNA: TGCGCCAGCAGCACGGACAGGGGCCAAGGCACTGAAGCTTTCTTT; CDR3 protein: CASSTDRGQGTEAFF
J gene: TRBJ2-7; D gene: TRBD1; clone size: -; V gene: TRBV7-3; CDR3 DNA: TGTGCCAGCAGCTTAAGGCCTCCGGGACAGGACCCTTTTCCCTACGAGCAGTACTTC; CDR3 protein: CASSLRPPGQDPFPYEQYF
J gene: TRBJ1-4; D gene: -; clone size: -; V gene: TRBV6-5; CDR3 DNA: TGTGCCAGCAGTTACGGCGACAGGTCCCCTACTTTTTTT; CDR3 protein: CASSYGDRSPTFF
J gene: TRBJ2-2; D gene: -; clone size: -; V gene: TRBV28; CDR3 DNA: TGTGCCAGCATCCTGGAGAACACCGGGGAGCTGTTTTTT; CDR3 protein: CASILENTGELFF
J gene: TRBJ2-3; D gene: TRBD1; clone size: -; V gene: TRBV5-8; CDR3 DNA: TGTGCCAGCAGCTTGGGCGCCATACAGGGGGGCGCAGATACGCAGTATTTT; CDR3 protein: CASSLGAIQGGADTQYF
J gene: TRBJ2-5; D gene: TRBD1; clone size: -; V gene: TRBV15; CDR3 DNA: TGTGCCACCGTGAGGGGGCGACGACAAGAGACCCAGTACTTC; CDR3 protein: CATVRGRRQETQYF
J gene: TRBJ2-7; D gene: -; clone size: -; V gene: TRBV5-1; CDR3 DNA: TGCGCCAGCAGCCCTAGAGCTGACGGTTACGAGCAGTACTTC; CDR3 protein: CASSPRADGYEQYF
J gene: TRBJ2-2; D gene: TRBD1; clone size: -; V gene: TRBV7-6; CDR3 DNA: TGTGCCAGCAGCATTAGGGACAGGTCACACCGGGAGCTGTTTTTT; CDR3 protein: CASSIRDRSHRELFF
J gene: TRBJ2-1; D gene: -; clone size: -; V gene: TRBV9; CDR3 DNA: TGTGCCAGCAGTCCTCTTCGGCGGAGAGACAATGAGCAGTTCTTC; CDR3 protein: CASSPLRRRDNEQFF
J gene: TRBJ2-7; D gene: TRBD1; clone size: -; V gene: TRBV19; CDR3 DNA: TGTGCCAGTACTAAGGGACAGACCTACGAGCAGTACTTC; CDR3 protein: CASTKGQTYEQYF
J gene: TRBJ1-1; D gene: -; clone size: -; V gene: TRBV13; CDR3 DNA: TGTGCCAGCAGCTTAGTGGGGGAGGACACTGAAGCTTTCTTT; CDR3 protein: CASSLVGEDTEAFF
J gene: TRBJ1-1; D gene: -; clone size: -; V gene: TRBV7-2; CDR3 DNA: TGTGCCAGCAGCTTAGCGGGGGTCAGCACTGAAGCTTTCTTT; CDR3 protein: CASSLAGVSTEAFF
J gene: TRBJ1-6; D gene: -; clone size: few; V gene: TRBV6-1; CDR3 DNA: TGTGCCAGCAACGGGTTCTATAATTCACCCCTCCACTTT; CDR3 protein: CASNGFYNSPLHF
J gene: TRBJ2-3; D gene: TRBD2; clone size: -; V gene: TRBV7-8; CDR3 DNA: TGTGCCAGCAGCTTAGCGGATGGGGGGGAGCGGGGATCAGATACGCAGTATTTT; CDR3 protein: CASSLADGGERGSDTQYF
J gene: TRBJ2-5; D gene: -; clone size: -; V gene: TRBV29-1; CDR3 DNA: TGCAGCGCTTCTTGGAGATTAGAGACCCAGTACTTC; CDR3 protein: CSASWRLETQYF
J gene: TRBJ2-5; D gene: TRBD1; clone size: -; V gene: TRBV19; CDR3 DNA: TGTGCCAGTAGTATAGATCAGACAGGGATGGAGACCCAGTACTTC; CDR3 protein: CASSIDQTGMETQYF
J gene: TRBJ2-5; D gene: -; clone size: -; V gene: TRBV9; CDR3 DNA: TGTGCCAGCAGCGTAGGGGGGGGGCGAGAGACCCAGTACTTC; CDR3 protein: CASSVGGGRETQYF
J gene: TRBJ2-3; D gene: TRBD2; clone size: -; V gene: TRBV20-1; CDR3 DNA: TGCAGTGCTAGGGCGGGGGGCCTTCAGTATTTT; CDR3 protein: CSARAGGLQYF
J gene: TRBJ2-7; D gene: -; clone size: -; V gene: TRBV27; CDR3 DNA: TGTGCCAGCAGTTGGAGGGAGTCCTACGAGCAGTACTTC; CDR3 protein: CASSWRESYEQYF
J gene: TRBJ2-2; D gene: -; clone size: -; V gene: TRBV4-1; CDR3 DNA: TGCGCCAGCAGCCTGATAACCGGGACCGGGGAGCTGTTTTTT; CDR3 protein: CASSLITGTGELFF
J gene: TRBJ1-2; D gene: TRBD1; clone size: few; V gene: TRBV19; CDR3 DNA: TGTGCCAGTAGTATAGCCTGGGGACAGGGATACCCTTCCAACTATGGCTACACCTTC; CDR3 protein: CASSIAWGQGYPSNYGYTF
J gene: TRBJ1-2; D gene: TRBD1; clone size: -; V gene: TRBV5-1; CDR3 DNA: TGCGCCAGCAGCATTACAGGGGGCTATGGCTACACCTTC; CDR3 protein: CASSITGGYGYTF
J gene: TRBJ1-2; D gene: TRBD1; clone size: once; V gene: TRBV5-4; CDR3 DNA: TGTGCCAGCAGCCTGGGAGGGGGCCGTTCAAATGGCTACACCTTC; CDR3 protein: CASSLGGGRSNGYTF
J gene: TRBJ2-1; D gene: TRBD2; clone size: -; V gene: TRBV19; CDR3 DNA: TGTGCCAGTAGTAAGAGGGGACTAGCGAACTCCTACAATGAGCAGTTCTTC; CDR3 protein: CASSKRGLANSYNEQFF
J gene: TRBJ1-1; D gene: -; clone size: few; V gene: TRBV9; CDR3 DNA: TGTGCCAGCAGCGCCCCAAATGGGAACACTGAAGCTTTCTTT; CDR3 protein: CASSAPNGNTEAFF
J gene: TRBJ2-5; D gene: TRBD1; clone size: -; V gene: TRBV29-1; CDR3 DNA: TGCAGCGCAGGACAGGGACAAGAGACCCAGTACTTC; CDR3 protein: CSAGQGQETQYF
J gene: TRBJ2-7; D gene: -; clone size: few; V gene: TRBV4-1; CDR3 DNA: TGCGCCAGCAGCCAAGGCTCGGGGAAGTACTTC; CDR3 protein: CASSQGSGKYF